Listed below are T cell receptor beta chains from one sample, sequenced in a study of cytomegalovirus exposure and HLA in healthy donors. Clones were sequenced by immunoSEQ multiplex PCR, and TCRdb holds only the in-frame ones, with some missing. The table lists approximately 44,000 clones, approximately 60% of them singletons, with about 9% in the top ten. The material sequenced was PBMCs. These receptors originate from a human donor in good health. Each CDR3 is given without its conserved first and last residue. D genes are given only for firm matches. The size field is filled for only some rows; it gives once, few, many or a size class.

>TRBV5-1|.|TRBJ1-5|.
ASSLAGVSNQPQH
>TRBV5-1|few|TRBJ2-5|TRBD2
ASSSRWTSGDQETQY
>TRBV6-4|.|TRBJ2-6|.
ASSAQPGLLGSGANVLT
>TRBV18|.|TRBJ2-1|.
ASSPGSSYNEQF
>TRBV11-2|few|TRBJ1-2|.
ASSHYRGSSLNYGYT
>TRBV2|.|TRBJ1-5|TRBD1
ASSGGQRNQPQH
>TRBV28|.|TRBJ1-5|.
ASSPLGAPGGNQPQH
>TRBV6-1|.|TRBJ1-1|.
ASSKRSSEAF
>TRBV18|few|TRBJ1-5|TRBD1
ASSPGQVRPQH
>TRBV19|few|TRBJ2-1|.
ASSIFVSNEQF
>TRBV2|.|TRBJ2-7|TRBD2
ASSLGLFYEQY
>TRBV5-1|.|TRBJ2-7|TRBD1
ASSWDRTYEQY
>TRBV28|.|TRBJ2-7|TRBD1
ASSSGTENYEQY
>TRBV10-3|.|TRBJ1-1|TRBD1
AISERPPGQGKTEAF
>TRBV7-2|.|TRBJ1-1|.
ASRTGRYSLRNTEAF
>TRBV10-3|few|TRBJ1-1|TRBD1
AISVQGTGGTEAF
>TRBV15|few|TRBJ2-5|TRBD1
ATTLGQGGGETQY
>TRBV6-1|.|TRBJ1-2|TRBD1
ASSEATDRGRGYT
>TRBV9|.|TRBJ1-1|TRBD1
ASSEGDRGETEAF
>TRBV30|once|TRBJ1-2|.
AWRDKQSAGYGYT
>TRBV6-6|.|TRBJ2-7|.
ASRPPVGSGSYEQY
>TRBV29-1|once|TRBJ1-1|TRBD1
SAATGSTEAF